This T cell receptor (beta chain) was captured by sequencing in a study of T-cell reconstitution after alpha-beta-depleted transplantation in children. Study-wide results and caveats: Day-60 TCRbeta diversity that was high in some patients was derived from surviving recipient T cells and thymic progenitors. At one year after transplant, newly produced T cells mostly accounted for T-cell counts and diversity. Roughly two months post-transplant, alpha-beta T cells reportedly originated from several hundred graft clones that had expanded.

On this clonotype: Its antigen remains unknown.

TCRbeta library preparation incorporated unique molecular identifiers. TCRdb passed the PCR reads through MiXCR, listing each CDR3 protein once. The table includes roughly 790,000 distinct CDR3 sequences, roughly 15% detected once. There are 15 residues in the CDR3. The V gene's germline CDR1 is SGHRS and CDR2 YFSETQ. V was clipped by 4 bases and J by 1 base, with 15 bases between them. The J gene is TRBJ2-7, the V gene TRBV5-1; D is perhaps TRBD1 (5 bases). The TCR originated in a male patient under 18 who had a stem cell transplant for acute lymphoblastic leukemia, so the T cells may come from the graft donor. This material consisted of PBMCs, mostly from graft donor cells, taken 360 days after TCRalphabeta/CD19-depleted stem cell transplant. Here the CDR3 DNA reads TGCGCCAGCAGCGGCCAGGGTAGTTTGTCCTACGAGCAGTACTTC. It encodes CASSGQGSLSYEQYF.